Shown below are 3 T cell receptor beta chains from a single sample sequenced in a study of blood T cell repertoires in COVID-19. TCRdb's table, derived via immunoSEQ multiplex PCR, lists solely in-frame clones and lacks some. The data hold roughly 500,000 clones, with 85% to 90% observed a single time. Sequencing input: peripheral blood. These receptors originate from a man aged 18 to 35 with COVID-19, enrolled during active disease.

V gene TRBV11-3 combines with J gene TRBJ2-7; 7 bases fit TRBD1. V lost 3 bases, J lost 5 bases, and 10 bases stayed unmatched. The CDR3 contains 15 residues. Looked up from germline, CDR1 is SGHNT and CDR2 is YENEEA. CDR3 sequence reads: CASSFPGQTSHEQYF. CDR3 coding DNA: TGTGCCAGCAGCTTCCCGGGACAGACAAGCCACGAGCAGTACTTC. The complete variable domain, with remaining parts taken from reference TRBV11-3 and TRBJ2-7, reads EAGVVQSPRYKIIEKKQPVAFWCNPISGHNTLYWYLQNLGQGPELLIRYENEEAVDDSQLPKDRFSAERLKGVDSTLKIQPAELGDSAVYLCASSFPGQTSHEQYFGPGTRLTVT.

V and J are TRBV7-9 and TRBJ2-7; TRBD2 is a possible D gene (6 bases). CDR1 and CDR2 (germline): SEHNR, FQNEAQ (reference sequence). The CDR3 is 13 residues long. Trimming took off 2 bases at V and 3 bases at J, with 8 bases between the two ends. The CDR3 nucleotides read TGTGCCAGCAGCTTATTGGGGGGCTACGAGCAGTACTTC. It encodes CASSLLGGYEQYF.

This clone occurred once. The rearrangement links TRBV30 to TRBJ2-5; 8 bases line up with TRBD2. After removal of 3 bases from V and 5 bases from J, the junction contained 8 bases not matched to a gene. CDR1 is GTSNPN and CDR2 is SVGIG in the germline V gene (reference sequence). The CDR3 has 14 residues. The DNA of the CDR3 is TGTGCCTGGAGAAAGCGGGAGATCCGGGAGACCCAGTACTTC. It specifies CAWRKREIRETQYF.